Listed here are 30 T cell receptor beta chains from one sample, sequenced in a study of shared clonotypes between healthy human individuals. Terminally differentiated effector memory CD45RA+ cells were excluded by CCR7 positive selection of CD45RO-negative cells. TCRdb's copy holds only in-frame clones and misses some; the assay was immunoSEQ multiplex PCR. The profile shows millions of clones, roughly 95% of them singletons. The sample taken for sequencing was naive CD8+ T cells sorted from blood. These receptors originate from a man between 18 and 35 years old in good health.

Notes on this clone: The identical CDR3 is also encoded by other nucleotide sequences in the sample. The V and J genes are TRBV19 and TRBJ2-1, with 12 nucleotides matching TRBD2. This CDR3 contains 13 residues. The germline gives CDR1 LNHDA, CDR2 SQIVND (reference sequence). Trimming cost V 9 bases and J 9 bases; bases outside gene matches: 6. CDR3 bases: TGTGCCAGCAGGGGACTAGCGGGTGGTGAGCAGTTCTTC. The encoded protein is CASRGLAGGEQFF.

This sequence joins TRBV27 and TRBJ1-2; weak D call: TRBD1 (6 bases). Trimming shortened V by 6 bases and J by 5 bases, and 10 bases separated the two germline ends. Germline V gene lookup returns CDR1 MNHEY and CDR2 SMNVEV (reference sequence). The CDR3 is 12 residues long. CDR3 region: CASRGGPYGYTF. Here the CDR3 DNA reads TGTGCCAGCAGGGGGGGCCCGTATGGCTACACCTTC.

This chain uses TRBV4-1 with TRBJ2-7; 9 positions match TRBD2. Losses at the gene ends were 2 bases for V and 5 bases for J; bases not matched to a gene: 4. The CDR3 runs to 14 residues. Germline CDR1 reads MGHRA; CDR2 reads YSYEKL. CDR3 loop: CASSQISGSDEQYF. The CDR3 region has the DNA TGCGCCAGCAGCCAAATTAGCGGGAGCGACGAGCAGTACTTC.

This chain links TRBV29-1 with TRBJ2-5, with a weak D call TRBD1 (6 bases). The germline gives CDR1 SQVTM, CDR2 ANQGSEA. This CDR3 spans 16 amino acids. Trimming pared 1 base from V and 1 base from J, leaving 16 bases between. The CDR3, as DNA: TGCAGCGTTGAAGGAAAGGGACAAATAGCCCAAGAGACCCAGTACTTC. Encoded protein: CSVEGKGQIAQETQYF.

The rearrangement uses TRBV29-1 and TRBJ2-1; 8 bases agree with TRBD2. V shed 0 bases, J shed 8 bases, and the junction held 15 bases outside the gene matches. In germline, CDR1 is SQVTM, CDR2 ANQGSEA. This CDR3 is built from 17 residues. The CDR3 DNA sequence: TGCAGCGTTGAAGATCTGGAGGGACTAGAAGTTCTCGATGAGCAGTTCTTC. Its translation is CSVEDLEGLEVLDEQFF.

A word on this clone: The same CDR3 can be traced to other DNA sequences in this sample. This chain connects TRBV13 to TRBJ2-7; either TRBD1 or TRBD2 may supply D (6 bases each). Germline V gene data show CDR1 as PRHDT and CDR2 as FYEKMQ (reference sequence). This CDR3 is 13 amino acids long. Deletions cut 6 bases from V and 0 bases from J, with 9 bases between. The DNA of the CDR3 is TGTGCCAGCAGAGAGGGGGGCTCCTACGAGCAGTACTTC. Amino acids: CASREGGSYEQYF.

The gene calls are TRBV6-1 and TRBJ2-7; 7 nucleotides line up with TRBD1. The CDR3 has 15 amino acids. V shed 2 bases, J shed 2 bases, and the junction held 6 bases outside the gene matches. Germline V gene sequence: CDR1 MNHNS, CDR2 SASEGT. CDR3 nucleotide sequence: TGTGCCAGCAGTGAACCGGGACAGATTACCTACGAGCAGTACTTC. It yields the protein CASSEPGQITYEQYF.

V usage is TRBV30 and J usage is TRBJ2-7; TRBD1 aligns across 9 bases. Germline V gene sequence: CDR1 GTSNPN, CDR2 SVGIG (reference sequence). V lost 5 bases, J lost 5 bases, and 4 bases stayed unmatched. The CDR3 is made up of 12 amino acids. The CDR3, as DNA: TGTGCCTGGGATACAGGGGGCGACGAGCAGTACTTC. It specifies CAWDTGGDEQYF.

The chain links TRBV29-1 to TRBJ1-1; 11 positions agree with TRBD1. CDR1 and CDR2 (germline): SQVTM, ANQGSEA. The CDR3 covers 15 residues. The junction had 10 bases not matched to a gene; V was cut back by 7 bases and J by 3 bases. The DNA for the CDR3 is TGCAGCGCGGAACCCCCGGGACAGGGGGACACTGAAGCTTTCTTT. It translates to CSAEPPGQGDTEAFF.

This chain joins TRBV5-6 and TRBJ1-1; no clear D. The V end lost 0 bases, the J end lost 4 bases, and 7 bases lay between the germline ends. The CDR3 covers 13 residues. Germline V gives CDR1 SGHDT, CDR2 YYEEEE. CDR3 residues: CASSLADFTEAFF. The CDR3 nucleotides read TGTGCCAGCAGCTTGGCGGATTTCACTGAAGCTTTCTTT.

V usage is TRBV11-2 and J usage is TRBJ2-1, with a weak D call TRBD2 (5 bases). Looked up from germline, CDR1 is SGHAT and CDR2 is FQNNGV. V gave up 4 bases and J gave up 6 bases, with 13 bases separating them. CDR3 length equals 14 residues. CDR3 sequence: CASSSEGLRNEQFF. In DNA, the CDR3 is TGTGCCAGCAGCTCAGAGGGCCTTCGCAATGAGCAGTTCTTC.

J is TRBJ2-7 and V is TRBV2; TRBD2 matches 8 bases. The CDR3 totals 15 residues. Germline V gives CDR1 SNHLY, CDR2 FYNNEI. The V and J ends lost 1 base and 0 bases, in that order; junction bases with no gene match: 2. CDR3 loop: CASSEEGTSSYEQYF. In nucleotides, the CDR3 is TGTGCCAGCAGTGAAGAGGGGACTAGCTCCTACGAGCAGTACTTC.

The chain joins TRBV4-2 to TRBJ1-1; D uncertain. CDR1 is LGHNA and CDR2 is YNFKEQ in the germline V gene. Between the trimmed V and J ends, which lost 1 base and 11 bases, there was a span of 20 bases. The CDR3 is 15 amino acids. The CDR3 protein is CASSQGPLEGLGAFF. The CDR3 bases are TGTGCCAGCAGCCAAGGTCCCCTAGAAGGGTTAGGGGCTTTCTTT.

Notes on this clone: Other DNA sequences in this specimen translate into the identical CDR3. V gene TRBV6-5 combines with J gene TRBJ2-7, with 8 bases fitting TRBD1. The CDR3 runs 16 residues. After removal of 0 bases from V and 2 bases from J, the junction contained 6 bases not matched to a gene. Per germline, CDR1 MNHEY and CDR2 SVGAGI. CDR3 DNA sequence: TGTGCCAGCAGTTACTCGACGGGACAGGCAACCTACGAGCAGTACTTC. Protein: CASSYSTGQATYEQYF.

V and J are TRBV18 and TRBJ2-5; 9 nucleotides align to TRBD1. Germline CDR1 reads KGHSH; CDR2 reads LQKENI. Germline trimming cut 1 base from V and 4 bases from J; bases unmatched to any gene: 10. The CDR3 is 17 amino acids. This chain's CDR3 is CASSPLEQGAIRETQYF. The CDR3 DNA reads TGTGCCAGCTCACCACTCGAACAGGGGGCGATTCGAGAGACCCAGTACTTC.

This chain joins TRBV7-8 and TRBJ2-5; TRBD2 matches 14 bases. In germline, CDR1 is SGHVS, CDR2 FQNEAQ. The CDR3 extends over 17 amino acids. Unmatched junction bases numbered 6, after V lost 4 bases and J lost 2 bases. CDR3: CASSSGLAGVLQETQYF. The DNA for the CDR3 is TGTGCCAGCAGCTCGGGACTAGCGGGAGTGTTACAAGAGACCCAGTACTTC.

J is TRBJ1-2 and V is TRBV5-1, with D possibly being TRBD1 (5 bases). V was shortened by 2 bases and J by 2 bases, with 10 bases between the two germline ends. CDR1 and CDR2 from the germline V gene are SGHRS and YFSETQ. The CDR3 is made up of 14 amino acids. The CDR3 DNA follows: TGCGCCAGCAGCTTTGACAGCCCCAACTATGGCTACACCTTC. Translating gives CASSFDSPNYGYTF.

In the case of this clone: Other DNA sequences in the sample encode the same CDR3. V is TRBV4-1 and J is TRBJ2-7; 7 positions agree with TRBD2. The V gene's germline CDR1 is MGHRA and CDR2 YSYEKL. This CDR3 comprises 16 residues. Trimming at V came to 0 bases and at J to 1 base, leaving 6 bases not matched to a gene. The CDR3 loop is CASSQDLGEGSYEQYF. The CDR3 region has the DNA TGCGCCAGCAGCCAAGACCTCGGGGAGGGATCCTACGAGCAGTACTTC.

The chain uses TRBV4-1 and TRBJ2-5, with 8 positions matching TRBD2. V lost 3 bases to trimming and J lost 5 bases; unmatched junction nucleotides: 5. This CDR3 is 14 amino acids long. The germline V gene has CDR1 MGHRA and CDR2 YSYEKL. The CDR3 reads CASSHYVAGETQYF. The CDR3, as DNA: TGCGCCAGCAGCCACTACGTAGCGGGGGAGACCCAGTACTTC.

The chain uses TRBV30 and TRBJ2-1; 9 bases match TRBD2. CDR1 and CDR2 (germline): GTSNPN, SVGIG (reference sequence). The CDR3 length is 15 residues. Trimming cost V 0 bases and J 7 bases; bases outside gene matches: 7. CDR3 loop: CAWSVGASGENEQFF. In DNA, the CDR3 is TGTGCCTGGAGTGTAGGGGCTAGCGGGGAGAATGAGCAGTTCTTC.

The chain carries TRBV2 and TRBJ2-7, with 8 bases that match TRBD1. This CDR3 is built from 13 residues. CDR1 and CDR2 (germline): SNHLY, FYNNEI. The J segment lost 5 bases and the V segment lost 4 bases, leaving 4 bases of the junction unmatched. The CDR3, as DNA: TGTGCCAGCAGTGGGACAGGGATCAACGAGCAGTACTTC. As protein: CASSGTGINEQYF.

This rearrangement joins TRBV6-6 to TRBJ1-1, with 8 bases lining up with TRBD1. Germline-derived CDR1 and CDR2 are MNHNY and SVGAGI (reference sequence). V dropped 2 bases and J dropped 5; count of bases not matched to a gene: 4. The CDR3 loop spans 14 amino acids. CDR3 nucleotides: TGTGCCAGCAGTTACACCAGGGGGCGGACTGAAGCTTTCTTT. This codes for CASSYTRGRTEAFF.

Note on this clone: The same CDR3 also results from other DNA sequences found in this sample. V is TRBV27 and J is TRBJ2-7; TRBD1 is a possible D gene (6 bases). V dropped 0 bases and J dropped 2 bases, with 8 bases sitting between them. Looked up from germline, CDR1 is MNHEY and CDR2 is SMNVEV (reference sequence). The CDR3 has 14 amino acids. The CDR3, as DNA: TGTGCCAGCAGTTTATCAGGGACACCCTACGAGCAGTACTTC. Translating it yields CASSLSGTPYEQYF.

This chain joins TRBV7-9 and TRBJ1-1, with TRBD1 matching over 7 bases. V lost 3 bases, J lost 2 bases, and 9 bases stayed unmatched. Germline values: CDR1 SEHNR, CDR2 FQNEAQ (reference sequence). The length of the CDR3 is 16 residues. CDR3 sequence reads: CASSFAGQAANTEAFF. CDR3 DNA sequence: TGTGCCAGCAGCTTCGCTGGACAGGCGGCAAACACTGAAGCTTTCTTT.

This clone showed up just once. V usage is TRBV13 and J usage is TRBJ1-2; D uncertain. CDR1 and CDR2 (germline): PRHDT, FYEKMQ (reference sequence). V was pared by 5 bases and J by 5 bases, with 18 bases between. The CDR3 length is 15 residues. The CDR3, as DNA: TGTGCCAGCAGCCCCATCCGTGGGGTCGGGTATGGCTACACCTTC. This encodes CASSPIRGVGYGYTF. Full variable domain (outside the CDR3, taken from reference TRBV13 and TRBJ1-2): AAGVIQSPRHLIKEKRETATLKCYPIPRHDTVYWYQQGPGQDPQFLISFYEKMQSDKGSIPDRFSAQQFSDYHSELNMSSLELGDSALYFCASSPIRGVGYGYTFGSGTRLTVV.

This CDR3 reads CASSLDGRTDTQYF. CDR3 bases: TGTGCCAGCAGTTTGGACGGGAGAACAGATACGCAGTATTTT. The chain links TRBV27 to TRBJ2-3, with D possibly TRBD2 on 6 matching bases. CDR3 length: 14 residues. Germline V lookup: CDR1 MNHEY, CDR2 SMNVEV (reference sequence). Deletions cut 3 bases from V and 3 bases from J, with 10 bases between.

The gene calls are TRBV18 and TRBJ2-7, with 12 bases identical to TRBD1. The CDR3 extends over 15 amino acids. V was clipped by 4 bases and J by 2 bases; unmatched bases: 3. Germline V gives CDR1 KGHSH, CDR2 LQKENI. CDR3 amino acids: CASSLGTGGAYEQYF. The CDR3 DNA reads as TGTGCCAGCTCACTCGGGACAGGGGGCGCCTACGAGCAGTACTTC.

In DNA, the CDR3 is TGTGCCAGCAGTTACCTTTGGAGGGACGAGCAGTACTTC. Protein: CASSYLWRDEQYF. The chain uses TRBV5-5 and TRBJ2-7; tentatively, D is TRBD2 (6 bases). Germline V CDR1 and CDR2: SGHKS, YYEKEE (reference sequence). The CDR3 sequence is 13 residues long. V gave up 5 bases and J gave up 5 bases, with 14 bases separating them.

The J gene is TRBJ1-1, the V gene TRBV9; D ambiguous. This CDR3 contains 14 residues. In germline, CDR1 is SGDLS, CDR2 YYNGEE. Trimming removed 4 bases at V and 2 bases at J, with 12 bases between. The CDR3 nucleotides are TGTGCCAGCAGCCCCTGGGCGGGAAACACTGAAGCTTTCTTT. This codes for CASSPWAGNTEAFF.

This clone showed up just once. This rearrangement joins TRBV28 to TRBJ2-1; 9 nucleotides line up with TRBD1. J was trimmed by 6 bases and V by 5 bases; bases with no gene match: 8. Germline V gives CDR1 MDHEN, CDR2 SYDVKM. The CDR3 has 15 residues. The CDR3 loop reads CASSPPGQGINEQFF. CDR3 nucleotide sequence: TGTGCCAGCAGTCCCCCGGGACAGGGAATCAATGAGCAGTTCTTC. Using reference TRBV28 and TRBJ2-1 for the parts outside the CDR3, the full variable domain is DVKVTQSSRYLVKRTGEKVFLECVQDMDHENMFWYRQDPGLGLRLIYFSYDVKMKEKGDIPEGYSVSREKKERFSLILESASTNQTSMYLCASSPPGQGINEQFFGPGTRLTVL.